These 19 T cell receptor beta chains originate from one sample sequenced in a study of vaccination and CD4 T cells after COVID-19. Once obtained from cultured CD4+ T cells, the DNA was sequenced using the Oncomine TCR Beta short-read assay. TCRdb itself ran the PCR reads through MiXCR, one entry per CDR3 protein. This repertoire shows about 14,000 distinct CDR3 sequences, under 40% found once; its top ten account for 8% to 13%. Antigens for these TCRs are unknown. Described treatment: roughly ten-day PBMC culture with coronavirus spike peptide pools or control peptides (ViraFEST assay). The sequenced material came from CD4+ T cells from blood, cultured in vitro. These receptors were collected from a human donor who had recovered from COVID-19.

This clonotype was seen a few times. V and J are TRBV28 and TRBJ1-4; tentatively, D is TRBD1 (6 bases). Germline CDR1 reads MDHEN; CDR2 reads SYDVKM. V was pared by 5 bases and J by 4 bases, with 14 bases between. This CDR3 comprises 15 residues. The CDR3 here is CASSIPGAINEKLFF. The CDR3 bases are TGTGCCAGCAGTATCCCGGGGGCCATTAATGAAAAACTGTTTTTT.

The chain links TRBV20-1 to TRBJ2-1, with a possible D match to TRBD2 (5 bases). Germline CDR1 is DFQATT and CDR2 is SNEGSKA (reference sequence). V lost 2 bases, J lost 0 bases, and 14 bases lay in between. CDR3 size: 16 residues. The CDR3: CSARPRGSSSYNEQFF. In nucleotides, the CDR3 is TGCAGTGCTAGACCGCGCGGGTCGAGCTCCTACAATGAGCAGTTCTTC.

In its sample, this clonotype was seen a few times. V is TRBV18 and J is TRBJ2-7; 7 bases match TRBD2. J gave up 2 bases and V 3 bases, and 1 base lay outside the gene matches. The CDR3 extends over 13 amino acids. Germline CDR1 reads KGHSH; CDR2 reads LQKENI. CDR3 region: CASSPGLAYEQYF. CDR3 DNA sequence: TGTGCCAGCTCACCCGGACTAGCCTACGAGCAGTACTTC.

The chain recombines TRBV18 with TRBJ2-7; D gene uncertain. CDR1 KGHSH and CDR2 LQKENI come from the germline V gene. V shed 1 base and J shed 6 bases, with 13 bases lying between them. CDR3 length: 14 amino acids. For the CDR3, the DNA is TGTGCCAGCTCACCACTTGCCGATCCCGGCGAGCAGTACTTC. Its translation is CASSPLADPGEQYF.

The V and J genes are TRBV20-1 and TRBJ2-1; D may be TRBD2 (5 bases). V shed 3 bases and J shed 5 bases, with 5 bases lying between them. Germline values: CDR1 DFQATT, CDR2 SNEGSKA (reference sequence). The CDR3 extends over 11 amino acids. CDR3 region: CSASGDNEQFF. The CDR3 nucleotides read TGCAGTGCTAGCGGGGACAATGAGCAGTTCTTC.

The chain joins TRBV6-2 or TRBV6-3 to TRBJ1-2; no definite D call. The germline V and J ends were trimmed by 6 bases and 5 bases, with 16 bases remaining between them. The germline V gene encodes CDR1 MNHEY and CDR2 SVGEGT. CDR3 length equals 14 residues. The CDR3, as DNA: TGTGCCAGCAGCGACTCAAGGGTAGGATATGGCTACACCTTC. It translates to CASSDSRVGYGYTF.

The V gene is TRBV3-1, the J gene TRBJ1-1; D call uncertain. V lost 4 bases and J lost 2, with 14 bases in between. The CDR3 is 15 amino acids. Germline V gene data show CDR1 as LGHDT and CDR2 as YNNKEL (reference sequence). CDR3 DNA sequence: TGTGCCAGCAGCCTCCCAGGTAGAAGAAACACTGAAGCTTTCTTT. This sequence encodes CASSLPGRRNTEAFF.

The V gene is TRBV7-9, the J gene TRBJ1-2, with D hard to call. Germline-derived CDR1 and CDR2 are SEHNR and FQNEAQ (reference sequence). The V end was cut by 5 bases, the J end by 2 bases, with 6 bases between. The CDR3 is 12 amino acids. The CDR3 is CASSQTNYGYTF. The DNA of the CDR3 is TGTGCCAGCAGCCAGACGAACTATGGCTACACCTTC.

The V gene is TRBV20-1, the J gene TRBJ2-7, with no clear D. CDR3 length: 15 amino acids. Germline V gene lookup returns CDR1 DFQATT and CDR2 SNEGSKA (reference sequence). Trimming removed 6 bases at V and 4 bases at J, with 22 bases between. The DNA of the CDR3 is TGCAGTGCAAGCGCGCTCGACCACGCAAATTACGAGCAGTACTTC. Residues: CSASALDHANYEQYF.

The rearrangement uses TRBV7-6 and TRBJ2-2, with 8 bases lining up with TRBD2. The CDR3 sequence is 16 residues long. From germline, CDR1 is SGHVS and CDR2 FNYEAQ. V lost 4 bases and J lost 8; bases outside the gene matches: 12. The CDR3 nucleotides read TGTGCCAGCAGCTCCGGTAGCGGGGAGAGTGCGGGGGAGCTGTTTTTT. It is translated as CASSSGSGESAGELFF.

The chain joins TRBV7-3 to TRBJ2-5; TRBD2 matches at 8 bases. Germline lookup yields CDR1 SGHTA and CDR2 FQGTGA. V gave up 5 bases and J gave up 9 bases; unmatched junction bases: 11. The CDR3 spans 14 residues. CDR3: CASSPGGGFSSQYF. In DNA form, the CDR3 reads TGTGCCAGCAGCCCCGGGGGGGGGTTCTCGTCCCAGTACTTC.

This clonotype occurred a few times. J is TRBJ1-2 and V is TRBV5-1; D might be TRBD1 (5 bases). Looked up from germline, CDR1 is SGHRS and CDR2 is YFSETQ. Trimming took off 4 bases at V and 4 bases at J, with 8 bases between the two ends. The CDR3 is 12 amino acids. DNA of the CDR3: TGCGCCAGCAGCGGGGGAAGCTATGGCTACACCTTC. Protein product: CASSGGSYGYTF. The complete variable domain, with remaining parts taken from reference TRBV5-1 and TRBJ1-2, reads KAGVTQTPRYLIKTRGQQVTLSCSPISGHRSVSWYQQTPGQGLQFLFEYFSETQRNKGNFPGRFSGRQFSNSRSEMNVSTLELGDSALYLCASSGGSYGYTFGSGTRLTVV.

This clonotype was picked up a small number of times. The V and J genes are TRBV6-5 and TRBJ2-1; 7 bases agree with TRBD2. J was trimmed by 13 bases and V by 4 bases; bases with no gene match: 4. The CDR3 is 11 amino acids. Germline CDR1 and CDR2: MNHEY and SVGAGI. The CDR3 loop is CASSSRGIQFF. The CDR3 nucleotides are TGTGCCAGCAGTTCGCGGGGGATACAGTTCTTC.

The chain links TRBV6-4 to TRBJ2-1; 12 bases agree with TRBD2. The CDR3 consists of 16 residues. The germline V gene has CDR1 MRHNA and CDR2 SNTAGT. After removal of 3 bases from V and 4 bases from J, the junction contained 4 bases not matched to a gene. CDR3 region: CASSDLAGGEYNEQFF. CDR3 DNA sequence: TGTGCCAGCAGTGATCTAGCGGGAGGGGAATACAATGAGCAGTTCTTC.

This chain joins TRBV6-2 or TRBV6-3 and TRBJ2-7, with D possibly TRBD1 on 5 matching bases. The germline CDR1 and CDR2 sequences are MNHEY and SVGEGT. The V and J ends lost 0 bases and 2 bases respectively, with 5 bases between them. The CDR3 extends over 13 amino acids. Here the CDR3 reads CASSYSDTYEQYF. CDR3 nucleotide sequence: TGTGCCAGCAGTTACTCGGACACCTACGAGCAGTACTTC.

DNA for the CDR3: TGCAGTGCTAGTGCGGGGGCTAATGAAGCTTTCTTT. Residues: CSASAGANEAFF. V is TRBV20-1 and J is TRBJ1-1; D perhaps matches TRBD1 (6 bases). Looked up from germline, CDR1 is DFQATT and CDR2 is SNEGSKA (reference sequence). The CDR3 spans 12 residues. Trimming shortened V by 3 bases and J by 7 bases, and 12 bases separated the two germline ends.

The chain joins TRBV4-3 to TRBJ2-1, with 14 bases identical to TRBD2. From germline, CDR1 is LGHNA and CDR2 YSLEER. The CDR3 is 17 amino acids. V shed 0 bases and J 8 bases; nucleotides not matched to a gene: 6. The CDR3 region is CASSQDRGLAGVDEQFF. DNA for the CDR3: TGCGCCAGCAGCCAAGATCGGGGACTAGCGGGAGTGGATGAGCAGTTCTTC.

The chain couples TRBV5-6 to TRBJ2-7; 9 positions agree with TRBD2. The V segment lost 2 bases and the J segment 0 bases; nucleotides outside the gene matches: 3. CDR1 is SGHDT, CDR2 YYEEEE, per germline. CDR3 size: 15 residues. Here the CDR3 reads CASSLAGGLSYEQYF. The CDR3 DNA sequence: TGTGCCAGCAGCTTAGCGGGAGGCCTCTCCTACGAGCAGTACTTC.

This clonotype was recorded a few times. CDR3 residues: CAISVRADSPSYGYTF. The CDR3 bases are TGTGCCATCAGTGTAAGGGCCGACAGCCCTAGCTATGGCTACACCTTC. V gene TRBV10-3 combines with J gene TRBJ1-2; a possible D gene is TRBD1 (5 bases). The germline V gene encodes CDR1 ENHRY and CDR2 SYGVKD. V was shortened by 4 bases and J by 4 bases, with 19 bases between the two germline ends. The CDR3 extends over 16 amino acids.